This entry lists 4 T cell receptor beta chains sequenced from one sample in a study of cytomegalovirus exposure and HLA in healthy donors. The PCR contained 60 Vbeta and 13 Jbeta primers. Some clones are missing from TCRdb's copy, which holds only in-frame ones; the method was immunoSEQ multiplex PCR. The data hold 60,000 to 85,000 clones, with about 84% observed a single time. The sequenced sample consisted of PBMCs. Receptors were obtained from a man aged 35 to 55 in good health and CMV-seronegative.

V is TRBV30 and J is TRBJ1-2, with a weak D call TRBD1 (6 bases). The CDR3 covers 13 residues. Trimming pared 0 bases from V and 4 bases from J, leaving 9 bases between. Germline V gives CDR1 GTSNPN, CDR2 SVGIG (reference sequence). CDR3 sequence (DNA): TGTGCCTGGAGTGTTCGGACAGCCTATGGCTACACCTTC. This encodes CAWSVRTAYGYTF. The full variable domain, rest sourced from reference TRBV30 and TRBJ1-2, is SQTIHQWPATLVQPVGSPLSLECTVEGTSNPNLYWYRQAAGRGLQLLFYSVGIGQISSEVPQNLSASRPQDRQFILSSKKLLLSDSGFYLCAWSVRTAYGYTFGSGTRLTVV.

The V gene is TRBV30, the J gene TRBJ2-2, with unresolved D. Germline-derived CDR1 and CDR2 are GTSNPN and SVGIG (reference sequence). The CDR3 totals 16 residues. The germline V and J ends were trimmed by 0 bases and 5 bases, with 16 bases remaining between them. CDR3 coding DNA: TGTGCCTGGAGTGTAGAGACATCCATCGGTACCGGGGAGCTGTTTTTT. This translates into CAWSVETSIGTGELFF.

This sequence joins TRBV10-3 and TRBJ2-5; 11 bases agree with TRBD2. The germline V gene has CDR1 ENHRY and CDR2 SYGVKD. The CDR3 sequence is 17 residues long. The trim removed 4 bases at V and 4 bases at J, leaving 11 bases unmatched. This CDR3 reads CAISAWVAGGSRETQYF. CDR3 DNA: TGTGCCATCAGTGCCTGGGTAGCGGGGGGGTCAAGAGAGACCCAGTACTTC.

The chain carries TRBV5-6 and TRBJ2-7; 11 bases agree with TRBD1. V trimming: 4 bases; J trimming: 4 bases; junction bases outside the gene matches: 7. Per the germline V gene, CDR1 is SGHDT and CDR2 is YYEEEE. This CDR3 comprises 15 residues. The CDR3 region has the DNA TGTGCCAGCAGCGACTCCGGGACAGGGGGTTACGAGCAGTACTTC. This translates into CASSDSGTGGYEQYF.